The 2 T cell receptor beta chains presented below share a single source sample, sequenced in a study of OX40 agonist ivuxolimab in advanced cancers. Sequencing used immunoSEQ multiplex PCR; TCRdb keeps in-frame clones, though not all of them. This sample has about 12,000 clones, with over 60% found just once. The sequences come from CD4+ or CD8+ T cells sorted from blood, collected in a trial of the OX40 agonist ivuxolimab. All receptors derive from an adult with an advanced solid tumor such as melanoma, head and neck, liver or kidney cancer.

The CDR3: CASSLNSPLHF. CDR3 DNA sequence: TGTGCCAGCAGCCTAAATTCACCCCTCCACTTT. V and J are TRBV7-9 and TRBJ1-6; D gene uncertain. This CDR3 region has 11 residues. Germline-derived CDR1 and CDR2 are SEHNR and FQNEAQ (reference sequence). Trimming removed 5 bases from V and 7 bases from J, with 3 bases in between.

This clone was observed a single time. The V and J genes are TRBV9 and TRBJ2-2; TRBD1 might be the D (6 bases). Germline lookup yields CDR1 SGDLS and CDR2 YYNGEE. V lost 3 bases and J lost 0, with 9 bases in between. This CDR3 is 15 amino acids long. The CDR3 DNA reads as TGTGCCAGCAGCGGAGGGGGAACGAACACCGGGGAGCTGTTTTTT. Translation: CASSGGGTNTGELFF.